Described below is a single TCR beta chain sequence and its context. Its cognate antigen is unknown. Germline CDR1 is MNHNS and CDR2 is SASEGT. The V and J ends lost 4 bases and 5 bases respectively, with 14 bases between them. The CDR3 runs to 14 residues. Patients underwent thyroid surgery, and none had received any treatment before it. Original handling: Clinicopathological groups supplied CDR3 differences that were used to build a distant-metastasis classifier for papillary thyroid cancer. TCRdb reprocessed the PCR reads using MiXCR. V and J calls and clone size were set by TCRdb, not the authors. This table has 15,000 to 20,000 clones, more than 25% appearing once. This record comes from a study of metastatic and nonmetastatic thyroid tumors. Overall study context: From malignant and benign thyroid patients, repertoires in blood and in tumor or nodule tissue were compared. General study results and limits: Within blood and tumor, benign nodules reportedly had significantly lower TCR beta diversity than malignant thyroid tumors did.

The rearrangement joins TRBV6-1 to TRBJ1-2, with a possible D match to TRBD1 (5 bases). Sequencing input: tumor tissue. The sequence was obtained from a female donor with papillary thyroid cancer or a benign thyroid nodule (not recorded which). Some clones in this sample may be carry-over from other donors' samples. DNA of the CDR3: TGTGCCAGCAGTGCAGGGAGGGCGCTGTATGGCTACACCTTC. Protein product: CASSAGRALYGYTF.